This entry lists 31 T cell receptor beta chains sequenced from one sample in a study of T cell responses to AZD1222 COVID-19 vaccine. Assay used: immunoSEQ multiplex PCR; TCRdb lists only in-frame clones, some missing. Among approximately 180,000 clones, around 90% were seen once, and the ten largest hold around 4.5%. The source material was peripheral blood, sampled 28 days after the second dose of the MenACWY control vaccine. The source is an adult who received the MenACWY meningococcal vaccine as a control.

This chain joins TRBV30 and TRBJ1-3; 11 nucleotides align to TRBD1. The CDR3 loop spans 15 amino acids. Looked up from germline, CDR1 is GTSNPN and CDR2 is SVGIG (reference sequence). Trimming took 3 bases from V and 4 from J; bases not matched to a gene: 5. As DNA, the CDR3 is TGTGCCTGGAGGGGGACAGGGGGTAACGGAAACACCATATATTTT. Its protein product is CAWRGTGGNGNTIYF.

The chain is built from TRBV6-5 and TRBJ1-2, with D perhaps TRBD1 (6 bases). V lost 0 bases and J lost 8, with 16 bases in between. The CDR3 is made up of 15 amino acids. The germline V gene has CDR1 MNHEY and CDR2 SVGAGI. Here the CDR3 reads CASSYSGGAPPGYTF. Written as DNA, the CDR3 is TGTGCCAGCAGTTACTCGGGGGGGGCCCCCCCAGGCTACACCTTC.

The chain uses TRBV24-1 and TRBJ2-7, with a weak D call TRBD1 (6 bases). V dropped 2 bases and J dropped 2 bases, with 12 bases sitting between them. CDR3 length equals 15 residues. CDR1 and CDR2 from the germline V gene are KGHDR and SFDVKD. The CDR3 reads CATSDSRTVPYEQYF. CDR3 DNA sequence: TGTGCCACCAGTGATTCGCGGACAGTTCCCTACGAGCAGTACTTC.

This clone was observed a few times. The chain couples TRBV11-3 to TRBJ2-1; 15 nucleotides line up with TRBD2. The CDR3 totals 19 residues. CDR1 SGHNT and CDR2 YENEEA come from the germline V gene. V lost 6 bases, J lost 0 bases, and 9 bases stayed unmatched. Here the CDR3 DNA reads TGTGCCAGCAGTACCGGGACTAGCGGGAGGACGAGCTCCTACAATGAGCAGTTCTTC. This translates into CASSTGTSGRTSSYNEQFF.

The V and J genes are TRBV14 and TRBJ1-2; D is uncertain. Germline V lookup: CDR1 SGHDN, CDR2 FVKESK. This CDR3 comprises 13 residues. Trimming cost V 6 bases and J 7 bases, with 15 bases left between them. The CDR3 region is CASSLQPQLGYTF. DNA of the CDR3: TGTGCCAGCAGTCTACAGCCACAGCTTGGCTACACCTTC.

The chain is built from TRBV28 and TRBJ2-1; no clear D. Germline CDR1 reads MDHEN; CDR2 reads SYDVKM. V was cut by 3 bases and J by 5 bases, with 8 bases left in between. This CDR3 has 13 residues. The DNA for the CDR3 is TGTGCCAGCAGTTTGGACGGAGACAATGAGCAGTTCTTC. Its protein is CASSLDGDNEQFF.

This clone occurred once. For the CDR3, the DNA is TGTGCCAGCAGTTTACTAGTAACTAGCGGGAGTTTAAATGAGCAGTTCTTC. This translates into CASSLLVTSGSLNEQFF. This chain uses TRBV28 with TRBJ2-1, with 11 bases matching TRBD2. J gave up 7 bases and V 2 bases, and 10 bases lay outside the gene matches. Germline-derived CDR1 and CDR2 are MDHEN and SYDVKM. The CDR3 runs to 17 residues.

The chain has TRBV24-1 and TRBJ1-5; 8 nucleotides agree with TRBD1. This CDR3 has 16 amino acids. Germline V lookup: CDR1 KGHDR, CDR2 SFDVKD. V shed 4 bases and J 2 bases; nucleotides not matched to a gene: 6. CDR3 loop: CATSDNDRGGNQPQHF. In DNA form, the CDR3 reads TGTGCCACCAGTGACAATGACAGGGGTGGCAATCAGCCCCAGCATTTT.

The chain carries TRBV19 and TRBJ2-3; unclear D gene. V was trimmed by 1 base and J by 3 bases, leaving 8 bases between them. This CDR3 comprises 14 residues. Germline-derived CDR1 and CDR2 are LNHDA and SQIVND (reference sequence). The DNA of the CDR3 is TGTGCCAGTAGTATAGGTCCCCAGACAGATACGCAGTATTTT. Its translation is CASSIGPQTDTQYF.

This clone was detected only a few times. The V gene is TRBV5-5, the J gene TRBJ2-3; D not resolved. Germline values: CDR1 SGHKS, CDR2 YYEKEE (reference sequence). This CDR3 is 13 amino acids long. V was shortened by 0 bases and J by 2 bases, with 4 bases between the two germline ends. The CDR3 loop is CASSLEYTDTQYF. The CDR3 DNA is TGTGCCAGCAGCTTGGAGTACACAGATACGCAGTATTTT.

The rearrangement joins TRBV28 to TRBJ1-1; maybe TRBD1 (5 bases). The CDR3 extends over 16 amino acids. Germline CDR1 MDHEN, CDR2 SYDVKM. With 5 bases removed from V and 0 bases from J, the gap between germline ends came to 16 bases. CDR3 sequence reads: CASSPPRGTLNTEAFF. The CDR3 bases are TGTGCCAGCAGTCCTCCTCGGGGGACCTTGAACACTGAAGCTTTCTTT.

This clone came up once. The V and J genes are TRBV6-5 and TRBJ1-6; 9 nucleotides match TRBD1. This CDR3 contains 16 residues. The germline V gene has CDR1 MNHEY and CDR2 SVGAGI. V was pared by 2 bases and J by 5 bases, with 4 bases of the junction left unmatched. The CDR3 loop is CASSYGQGRHNSPLHF. The CDR3 region has the DNA TGTGCCAGCAGTTACGGACAGGGGAGGCATAATTCACCCCTCCACTTT.

The chain employs TRBV4-3 and TRBJ2-7; D call uncertain. V was trimmed by 4 bases and J by 0 bases, leaving 10 bases between them. Per the germline V gene, CDR1 is LGHNA and CDR2 is YSLEER. The CDR3 totals 14 residues. The DNA of the CDR3 is TGCGCCAGCAGCCCCACGGGTTACTCCTACGAGCAGTACTTC. Its translation: CASSPTGYSYEQYF.

This clone was detected only once. V and J are TRBV15 and TRBJ1-4; tentative D call: TRBD1 (5 bases). Germline lookup yields CDR1 LNHNV and CDR2 YYDKDF (reference sequence). This CDR3 comprises 17 residues. V dropped 0 bases and J dropped 2 bases, with 13 bases sitting between them. The CDR3 is CATSRDRGQGTNEKLFF. The CDR3, as DNA: TGTGCCACCAGCAGAGATAGAGGGCAGGGTACTAATGAAAAACTGTTTTTT.

This clone appeared once. J is TRBJ1-2 and V is TRBV4-3, with TRBD1 identical over 11 bases. The V gene's germline CDR1 is LGHNA and CDR2 YSLEER. The CDR3 spans 18 residues. V lost 1 base, J lost 6 bases, and 13 bases stayed unmatched. This CDR3 is CASSQGRGQGTGGNGYTF. The CDR3, as DNA: TGCGCCAGCAGCCAAGGACGAGGGCAAGGGACAGGGGGAAATGGCTACACCTTC.

A note on this clone: One end of the junction fails to match germline, which may point to a read error. V gene TRBV2 combines with J gene TRBJ2-1; 13 bases fit TRBD2. The CDR3 is 16 amino acids. Per germline, CDR1 SNHLY and CDR2 FYNNEI. The CDR3 coding sequence is TGTGCCAGCAGGGAAGGCCCGGGACTAGCGGGATATGAGCAGTTCTTC. Its protein is CASREGPGLAGYEQFF.

DNA for the CDR3: TGTGCCAGCAGGCCTCCGGGCCCGAACACTGAAGCTTTCTTT. Its protein product is CASRPPGPNTEAFF. The chain links TRBV7-9 to TRBJ1-1; D remains unclear. Per germline, CDR1 SEHNR and CDR2 FQNEAQ (reference sequence). Trimming stripped 6 bases from V and 1 base from J, with 12 bases between. This CDR3 region has 14 residues. Full variable domain (remainder filled in from reference TRBV7-9 and TRBJ1-1): DTGVSQNPRHKITKRGQNVTFRCDPISEHNRLYWYRQTLGQGPEFLTYFQNEAQLEKSRLLSDRFSAERPKGSFSTLEIQRTEQGDSAMYLCASRPPGPNTEAFFGQGTRLTVV.

The rearrangement links TRBV12-3 or TRBV12-4 to TRBJ2-7; D call uncertain. The CDR3 runs to 13 residues. V was clipped by 3 bases and J by 1 base, with 7 bases between them. The CDR3 region has the DNA TGTGCCAGCAGTTTTGCAGGTTCCTACGAGCAGTACTTC. This encodes CASSFAGSYEQYF.

A few counts support this clone. The chain is built from TRBV28 and TRBJ2-3, with D tentatively TRBD1 (5 bases). CDR1 and CDR2 (germline): MDHEN, SYDVKM. V dropped 4 bases and J dropped 3 bases, with 14 bases sitting between them. This CDR3 contains 15 residues. The CDR3 protein is CASSSDTGPTDTQYF. CDR3 sequence (DNA): TGTGCCAGCAGTTCTGACACAGGTCCTACAGATACGCAGTATTTT.

The rearrangement uses TRBV2 and TRBJ2-1; 11 bases are a match to TRBD2. CDR3 length: 15 residues. Germline values: CDR1 SNHLY, CDR2 FYNNEI. J was trimmed by 7 bases and V by 8 bases; bases with no gene match: 10. DNA for the CDR3: TGTGCCAGCCGCCTATATGGGACTAGCGGTAATGAGCAGTTCTTC. Its protein is CASRLYGTSGNEQFF. Filled out from reference TRBV2 and TRBJ2-1, the complete variable domain reads EPEVTQTPSHQVTQMGQEVILRCVPISNHLYFYWYRQILGQKVEFLVSFYNNEISEKSEIFDDQFSVERPDGSNFTLKIRSTKLEDSAMYFCASRLYGTSGNEQFFGPGTRLTVL.

This clone was found once. In DNA form, the CDR3 reads TGTGCCAGCAGTTTATATACAGGGGGTGGAACTGAAGCTTTCTTT. Its protein is CASSLYTGGGTEAFF. The chain is built from TRBV27 and TRBJ1-1, with 8 bases matching TRBD1. The CDR3 has 15 residues. Germline-derived CDR1 and CDR2 are MNHEY and SMNVEV (reference sequence). The V gene end was trimmed by 1 base and the J gene end by 5 bases; junction bases not matched to a gene: 6.

This clone was counted only a few times. The gene calls are TRBV4-3 and TRBJ2-2; 9 bases fit TRBD1. This CDR3 has 15 residues. The junction had 5 bases not matched to a gene; V was cut back by 2 bases and J by 7 bases. Germline V CDR1 and CDR2: LGHNA, YSLEER. CDR3 bases: TGCGCCAGCAGCCAACTGGGACAGGGAAACGGGGAGCTGTTTTTT. It specifies CASSQLGQGNGELFF.

The chain is built from TRBV28 and TRBJ2-7, with a weak D call TRBD1 (5 bases). CDR1 is MDHEN, CDR2 SYDVKM, per germline. This CDR3 has 14 residues. V gave up 2 bases and J gave up 2 bases, with 10 bases separating them. The CDR3 region is CASSLQGFPYEQYF. CDR3 nucleotides: TGTGCCAGCAGTTTACAGGGCTTCCCCTACGAGCAGTACTTC.

The chain carries TRBV5-6 and TRBJ2-1, with D hard to call. Germline V gene data show CDR1 as SGHDT and CDR2 as YYEEEE. The CDR3 is made up of 15 amino acids. V was shortened by 0 bases and J by 6 bases, with 13 bases between the two germline ends. The CDR3 bases are TGTGCCAGCAGCTTGGCGGAGCTCCTAGGCAATGAGCAGTTCTTC. Its translation: CASSLAELLGNEQFF.

The chain recombines TRBV3-1 (or the pseudogene TRBV3-2) with TRBJ1-2, with D possibly being TRBD1 (5 bases). Per the germline V gene, CDR1 is LGHDT and CDR2 is YNNKEL (reference sequence). The CDR3 runs 13 residues. V was cut by 1 base and J by 4 bases, with 7 bases left in between. The CDR3 spells CASSQGQFYGYTF. CDR3 bases: TGTGCCAGCAGCCAAGGACAGTTCTATGGCTACACCTTC.

The chain has TRBV7-9 and TRBJ1-2; a weak D match, TRBD1 (6 bases). This CDR3 contains 13 residues. V shed 2 bases and J shed 7 bases, with 11 bases lying between them. Per the germline V gene, CDR1 is SEHNR and CDR2 is FQNEAQ (reference sequence). CDR3 sequence reads: CASSLTQGSGYTF. For the CDR3, the DNA is TGTGCCAGCAGCTTAACCCAGGGGAGTGGCTACACCTTC.

The rearrangement uses TRBV6-5 and TRBJ1-2, with D perhaps TRBD1 (6 bases). Germline values: CDR1 MNHEY, CDR2 SVGAGI. There are 13 residues in the CDR3. Trimming removed 2 bases from V and 12 bases from J, with 16 bases in between. CDR3 residues: CASSYGYQGSNTF. DNA of the CDR3: TGTGCCAGCAGTTACGGCTACCAGGGGTCCAACACCTTC.

This chain joins TRBV4-3 and TRBJ1-5, with D hard to call. V was trimmed by 1 base and J by 11 bases, leaving 15 bases between them. This CDR3 contains 14 residues. Germline CDR1 LGHNA, CDR2 YSLEER. The CDR3 reads CASSQAGGSGAQHF. The DNA for the CDR3 is TGCGCCAGCAGCCAAGCGGGAGGGAGCGGGGCCCAGCATTTT.

The chain uses TRBV3-1 (or the pseudogene TRBV3-2) and TRBJ2-2, with a tentative D call TRBD2 (5 bases). The V end lost 0 bases, the J end lost 5 bases, and 10 bases lay between the germline ends. Germline CDR1 LGHDT, CDR2 YNNKEL (reference sequence). The CDR3 has 15 residues. The CDR3 DNA follows: TGTGCCAGCAGCCAAGACCCCGGGAAAACCGGGGAGCTGTTTTTT. The encoded protein is CASSQDPGKTGELFF.

This sequence joins TRBV11-2 and TRBJ1-2; TRBD1 might be the D (5 bases). Germline V gives CDR1 SGHAT, CDR2 FQNNGV. The CDR3 length is 13 residues. Trimming pared 1 base from V and 7 bases from J, leaving 10 bases between. This CDR3 reads CASSLVGVSGYTF. The CDR3, as DNA: TGTGCCAGCAGCTTAGTGGGGGTCTCTGGCTACACCTTC. Together with reference TRBV11-2 and TRBJ1-2, the CDR3 gives the full variable domain: EAGVAQSPRYKIIEKRQSVAFWCNPISGHATLYWYQQILGQGPKLLIQFQNNGVVDDSQLPKDRFSAERLKGVDSTLKIQPAKLEDSAVYLCASSLVGVSGYTFGSGTRLTVV.

This clone was counted a single time. At the DNA level, this CDR3 is encoded by other sequences in the same sample as well. CDR3 coding DNA: TGTGCCAGCAGTCAAGGGTACGAGCAGTACTTC. Its translation: CASSQGYEQYF. The chain uses TRBV27 and TRBJ2-7; D not resolved. Per germline, CDR1 MNHEY and CDR2 SMNVEV (reference sequence). Trimming removed 5 bases at V and 4 bases at J, with 6 bases between. The CDR3 is 11 residues long.